Listed below are T cell receptor beta chains from one sample, sequenced in a study of blood T cell repertoires in COVID-19. TCRdb's copy holds only in-frame clones and misses some; the assay was immunoSEQ multiplex PCR. Here the sample spans more than 300,000 clones, over 75% being singletons. Sample: peripheral blood. These receptors were collected from a woman aged 25-40 years with COVID-19, enrolled during active disease. Each CDR3 is given with its conserved first and last residue. Size values are once, few and many counts, or a class for expanded clones, and some rows have none.

abundance | j_gene | v_gene | len | CDR3aa
. | TRBJ1-4 | TRBV7-8 | 14 | CASSLARTNEKLFF
. | TRBJ1-1 | TRBV5-6 | 14 | CASSEGGWGLEAFF
. | TRBJ1-6 | TRBV2 | 15 | CASSRGYSYNSPLHF
. | TRBJ2-1 | TRBV6-5 | 15 | CASSYAAGESNEQFF
. | TRBJ2-7 | TRBV18 | 14 | CASSPGDSSYEQYF
. | TRBJ2-7 | TRBV2 | 11 | CASTELAGVYF
. | TRBJ2-7 | TRBV5-4 | 14 | CASSLQGGSHEQYF
. | TRBJ2-5 | TRBV19 | 15 | CASSHGSEEVETQYF
. | TRBJ1-2 | TRBV6-5 | 14 | CASSWTGKGFGYTF
once | TRBJ1-1 | TRBV7-3 | 13 | CASSSQGGTEAFF
. | TRBJ1-3 | TRBV30 | 15 | CAWSPQIFSGNTIYF
. | TRBJ1-5 | TRBV28 | 14 | CASAPTHHYQPQHF
. | TRBJ2-1 | TRBV24-1 | 16 | CATSDQGAGERNEQFF
. | TRBJ2-5 | TRBV28 | 15 | CASSSPRTGEETQYF
. | TRBJ2-7 | TRBV3-1/TRBV3-2 | 14 | CASSQSLAPYEQYF
. | TRBJ1-1 | TRBV30 | 11 | CAWSPLFEAFF
once | TRBJ1-2 | TRBV5-8 | 15 | CASSHRDSGSYGYTF
. | TRBJ2-3 | TRBV19 | 15 | CASSPGQGAVDTQYF
few | TRBJ2-2 | TRBV20-1 | 11 | CSAQKTGELFF
. | TRBJ2-4 | TRBV6-1 | 16 | CASSDGSPVAKNIQYF
once | TRBJ1-5 | TRBV28 | 15 | CASRRQGARNQPQHF
once | TRBJ2-7 | TRBV27 | 16 | CASMTSFSLRSYEQYF
. | TRBJ2-5 | TRBV7-8 | 14 | CASSQLAGGETQYF
. | TRBJ1-2 | TRBV9 | 13 | CASSPPDSAGYTF
. | TRBJ1-4 | TRBV30 | 15 | CAWRLRQTTNEKLFF
. | TRBJ2-7 | TRBV7-6 | 15 | CASSLLAGGPGEQYF
. | TRBJ2-2 | TRBV11-2 | 15 | CASQERGANTGELFF
. | TRBJ1-5 | TRBV5-1 | 18 | CASSLAGGQSYSNQPQHF
. | TRBJ1-1 | TRBV3-1/TRBV3-2 | 14 | CASSPQGRNTEAFF
. | TRBJ1-1 | TRBV6-5 | 14 | CASRTGGAGTEAFF
. | TRBJ2-1 | TRBV11-2 | 12 | CASRFSGNEQFF
once | TRBJ1-1 | TRBV6-2/TRBV6-3 | 14 | CASSRDRGITEAFF
. | TRBJ2-1 | TRBV2 | 13 | CASSPLDLTILFF
. | TRBJ1-5 | TRBV12-3/TRBV12-4 | 13 | CASSTLSNQPQHF
. | TRBJ1-4 | TRBV5-5 | 16 | CASSRYHDRWNEKLFF
. | TRBJ2-7 | TRBV5-1 | 11 | CASRTSYEQYF
. | TRBJ2-7 | TRBV28 | 15 | CASSLYVGADHEQYF
once | TRBJ1-2 | TRBV29-1 | 11 | CSVDSYYGYTF
. | TRBJ2-7 | TRBV12-3/TRBV12-4 | 12 | CASSPTGYEQYF
. | TRBJ2-6 | TRBV19 | 14 | CASKEGSGANVLTF
. | TRBJ2-1 | TRBV11-2 | 15 | CASSWFSGRPNEQFF
. | TRBJ1-4 | TRBV30 | 13 | CAWSATTNEKLFF
. | TRBJ2-3 | TRBV27 | 15 | CASRISGVGIDTQYF
. | TRBJ2-7 | TRBV5-1 | 16 | CASSLASPQAGYEQYF
. | TRBJ1-2 | TRBV2 | 13 | CASGQGLDYGYTF
. | TRBJ2-2 | TRBV6-4 | 16 | CASSDSQGAHTGELFF
. | TRBJ1-4 | TRBV28 | 15 | CASSLVGATNEKLFF
. | TRBJ1-1 | TRBV24-1 | 15 | CATSDPRQGATEAFF
. | TRBJ2-3 | TRBV11-2 | 15 | CASSLGQASGDTQYF